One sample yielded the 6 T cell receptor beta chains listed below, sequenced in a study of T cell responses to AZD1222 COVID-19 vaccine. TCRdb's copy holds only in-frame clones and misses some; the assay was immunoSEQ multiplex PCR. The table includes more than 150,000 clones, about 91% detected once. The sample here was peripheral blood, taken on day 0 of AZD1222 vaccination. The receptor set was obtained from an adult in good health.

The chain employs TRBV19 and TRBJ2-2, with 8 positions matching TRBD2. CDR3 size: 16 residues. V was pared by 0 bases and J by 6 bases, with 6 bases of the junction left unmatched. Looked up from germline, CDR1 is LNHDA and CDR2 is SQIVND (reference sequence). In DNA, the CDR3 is TGTGCCAGTAGTATAGATCCAGCGGGAGTCCCCGGGGAGCTGTTTTTT. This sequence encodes CASSIDPAGVPGELFF.

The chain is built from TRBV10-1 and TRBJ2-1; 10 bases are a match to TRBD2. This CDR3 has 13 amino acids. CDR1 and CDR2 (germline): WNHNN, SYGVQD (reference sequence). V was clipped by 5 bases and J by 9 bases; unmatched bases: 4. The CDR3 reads CASSRTSGGEQFF. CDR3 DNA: TGCGCCAGCAGTCGGACTAGCGGAGGTGAGCAGTTCTTC.

The CDR3 protein is CASSPSMGGAVDTEAFF. For the CDR3, the DNA is TGTGCCAGCTCACCATCGATGGGGGGGGCGGTGGACACTGAAGCTTTCTTT. The chain recombines TRBV18 with TRBJ1-1, with D maybe TRBD1 (6 bases). Germline V lookup: CDR1 KGHSH, CDR2 LQKENI. The ends were cut back, 2 bases at V and 3 bases at J, with 19 bases in the middle. This CDR3 comprises 17 residues.

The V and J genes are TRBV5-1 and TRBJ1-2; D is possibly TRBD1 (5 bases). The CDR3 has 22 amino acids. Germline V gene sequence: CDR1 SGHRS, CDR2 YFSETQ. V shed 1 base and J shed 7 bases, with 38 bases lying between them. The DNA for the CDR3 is TGCGCCAGCAGCTTGCAGGCGGTCGTTCGGGGGGAACTATCGGATCTATCGGTTGGCTACACCTTC. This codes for CASSLQAVVRGELSDLSVGYTF.

CDR3: CASSPAQDRAYSYEQYF. The CDR3 nucleotides read TGTGCCAGCAGCCCCGCCCAAGACAGGGCATACTCCTACGAGCAGTACTTC. The V gene is TRBV7-2, the J gene TRBJ2-7; 7 bases align to TRBD1. V dropped 5 bases and J dropped 0; count of bases not matched to a gene: 13. From germline, CDR1 is SGHTA and CDR2 FQGNSA. This CDR3 contains 17 residues.

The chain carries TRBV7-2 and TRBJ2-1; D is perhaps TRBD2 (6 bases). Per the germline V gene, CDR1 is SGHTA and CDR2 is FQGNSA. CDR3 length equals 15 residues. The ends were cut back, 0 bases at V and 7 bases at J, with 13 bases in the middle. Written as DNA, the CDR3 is TGTGCCAGCAGCTTAGCCCTAGCGTCGGGGAATGAGCAGTTCTTC. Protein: CASSLALASGNEQFF.